This entry lists 15 T cell receptor beta chains sequenced from one sample in a study of T cell responses to AZD1222 COVID-19 vaccine listed by TCRdb under 2021. Library method: the immunoSEQ multiplex PCR assay. Not all clones reach the TCRdb copy of this immuneACCESS table, which keeps in-frame sequences only. Checked studies attribute under half of the gap to unresolved V genes and leave the rest unexplained. Counted in this sample were some 90,000 clones; around nine tenths of them appeared once. Roughly 5.6% of the sample lies in the top ten. This specimen's time point label, interpreted: baseline before first vaccination. The label giving this sample's treatment or condition can be read as: meningococcal conjugate vaccine given as trial control. The specimen comprised peripheral blood, sampled on day 0 of MenACWY control vaccination. The receptor source for this set is an adult in good health.

This chain connects TRBV7-8 to TRBJ1-5; D is perhaps TRBD1 (6 bases). Germline CDR1 reads SGHVS; CDR2 reads FQNEAQ. Trimming took 4 bases from V and 5 from J, leaving 12 bases between them. This CDR3 is built from 14 residues. The chain's CDR3 is CASSSRDTYQPQHF. As DNA, the CDR3 is TGTGCCAGCAGCTCCCGGGACACTTATCAGCCCCAGCATTTT.

The chain uses TRBV5-8 and TRBJ1-1; tentatively, D is TRBD1 (6 bases). CDR3 size: 12 residues. Germline V lookup: CDR1 SGHTS, CDR2 YDEGEE. The V end was cut by 4 bases, the J end by 6 bases, with 10 bases between. DNA of the CDR3: TGTGCCAGCAGCCAAACAGGGCCTGAAGCTTTCTTT. This encodes CASSQTGPEAFF.

There are a few counts of this clone. The chain employs TRBV19 and TRBJ1-4; D remains ambiguous. With 7 bases removed from V and 5 bases from J, the gap between germline ends came to 26 bases. From germline, CDR1 is LNHDA and CDR2 SQIVND (reference sequence). The CDR3 has 18 amino acids. Here the CDR3 reads CASTVSPSTLQRNEKLFF. The CDR3, as DNA: TGTGCCAGTACCGTAAGTCCTTCTACTTTGCAGAGGAATGAAAAACTGTTTTTT.

The rearrangement joins TRBV5-1 to TRBJ1-3; the D is unclear. Germline V gene sequence: CDR1 SGHRS, CDR2 YFSETQ. V shed 0 bases and J shed 4 bases, with 8 bases lying between them. The CDR3 totals 14 residues. CDR3 amino acids: CASSLAQEGNTIYF. The DNA of the CDR3 is TGCGCCAGCAGCTTGGCGCAGGAAGGAAACACCATATATTTT.

The chain is built from TRBV19 and TRBJ1-5; a weak D match, TRBD1 (5 bases). Germline values: CDR1 LNHDA, CDR2 SQIVND (reference sequence). V was shortened by 4 bases and J by 2 bases, with 12 bases between the two germline ends. There are 15 residues in the CDR3. The CDR3 is CASSSLREGNQPQHF. The CDR3, as DNA: TGTGCCAGTAGTAGCCTCAGGGAGGGCAATCAGCCCCAGCATTTT.

The V call is TRBV11-2, the J call TRBJ2-2; either TRBD1 or TRBD2 may supply D (5 bases each). The CDR3 has 15 amino acids. Germline V gene sequence: CDR1 SGHAT, CDR2 FQNNGV. V was trimmed by 4 bases and J by 2 bases, leaving 11 bases between them. Here the CDR3 reads CASSSLGGNTGELFF. The CDR3 coding sequence is TGTGCCAGCAGCTCCCTTGGGGGTAACACCGGGGAGCTGTTTTTT. Based on the CDR3 plus reference TRBV11-2 and TRBJ2-2, the full variable domain is EAGVAQSPRYKIIEKRQSVAFWCNPISGHATLYWYQQILGQGPKLLIQFQNNGVVDDSQLPKDRFSAERLKGVDSTLKIQPAKLEDSAVYLCASSSLGGNTGELFFGEGSRLTVL.

The chain uses TRBV2 and TRBJ1-3; D is undetermined. V shed 2 bases and J shed 0 bases, with 8 bases lying between them. Germline lookup yields CDR1 SNHLY and CDR2 FYNNEI. There are 15 residues in the CDR3. The CDR3 coding sequence is TGTGCCAGCAGTGAATTCAGGACCTCTGGAAACACCATATATTTT. Translating it yields CASSEFRTSGNTIYF.

In DNA form, the CDR3 reads TGTGCCAGCAGTATACAGGCAACTAATGAAAAACTGTTTTTT. It encodes CASSIQATNEKLFF. V gene TRBV6-5 combines with J gene TRBJ1-4; D is possibly TRBD1 (5 bases). The CDR3 has 14 amino acids. The germline CDR1 and CDR2 sequences are MNHEY and SVGAGI. The V and J ends lost 5 bases and 0 bases respectively, with 7 bases between them.

The V call is TRBV29-1, the J call TRBJ1-1, with 7 bases lining up with TRBD1. The CDR3 extends over 12 amino acids. CDR1 is SQVTM and CDR2 is ANQGSEA in the germline V gene. V dropped 7 bases and J dropped 2; count of bases not matched to a gene: 4. CDR3 amino acids: CSGTGLNTEAFF. The DNA of the CDR3 is TGCAGCGGGACAGGATTAAACACTGAAGCTTTCTTT.

This chain connects TRBV24-1 to TRBJ2-5; 7 bases are a match to TRBD1. With V trimmed by 5 bases and J by 2 bases, 7 bases remained unmatched. This CDR3 has 15 amino acids. The germline V gene encodes CDR1 KGHDR and CDR2 SFDVKD. As DNA, the CDR3 is TGTGCCACCAGTGTCGCAACAGGGGATCAAGAGACCCAGTACTTC. This encodes CATSVATGDQETQYF.

This chain joins TRBV6-1 and TRBJ1-6, with D maybe TRBD1 (6 bases). This CDR3 has 16 amino acids. Trimming removed 2 bases from V and 5 bases from J, with 13 bases in between. Germline loops: CDR1 MNHNS, CDR2 SASEGT. The CDR3 DNA is TGTGCCAGCAGTGAACATCGTACAGGGAATAATTCACCCCTCCACTTT. Protein: CASSEHRTGNNSPLHF.

V and J are TRBV7-2 and TRBJ2-1; maybe TRBD1 (5 bases). Germline assignment: CDR1 SGHTA and CDR2 FQGNSA. The CDR3 is 13 amino acids. V lost 8 bases to trimming and J lost 3 bases, with 11 bases between them. For the CDR3, the DNA is TGTGCCAGCCCCGGGCAGGGCTACAATGAGCAGTTCTTC. Its translation is CASPGQGYNEQFF.

CDR3 nucleotides: TGTGCCAGCAGCTGGACCACAGATACGCAGTATTTT. This encodes CASSWTTDTQYF. V is TRBV9 and J is TRBJ2-3; no definite D call. This CDR3 spans 12 amino acids. Germline assignment: CDR1 SGDLS and CDR2 YYNGEE. V gave up 4 bases and J gave up 2 bases, with 5 bases separating them. The variable domain in full, with the rest retrieved from reference TRBV9 and TRBJ2-3, is DSGVTQTPKHLITATGQRVTLRCSPRSGDLSVYWYQQSLDQGLQFLIQYYNGEERAKGNILERFSAQQFPDLHSELNLSSLELGDSALYFCASSWTTDTQYFGPGTRLTVL.

This chain links TRBV15 with TRBJ2-3, with TRBD2 matching 8 bases. V dropped 3 bases and J dropped 0; count of bases not matched to a gene: 2. From germline, CDR1 is LNHNV and CDR2 YYDKDF (reference sequence). The CDR3 runs 15 residues. The DNA for the CDR3 is TGTGCCACCAGCAGGCCTAGCGGGAGCACAGATACGCAGTATTTT. Its translation is CATSRPSGSTDTQYF. Combining the CDR3 with reference TRBV15 and TRBJ2-3 gives the whole variable domain DAMVIQNPRYQVTQFGKPVTLSCSQTLNHNVMYWYQQKSSQAPKLLFHYYDKDFNNEADTPDNFQSRRPNTSFCFLDIRSPGLGDTAMYLCATSRPSGSTDTQYFGPGTRLTVL.

The CDR3 DNA reads as TGCAGTGCTAGCCCCGGCGTTGAAGCTTTCTTT. Translated, it gives CSASPGVEAFF. The chain links TRBV20-1 to TRBJ1-1; D remains unclear. Germline CDR1 reads DFQATT; CDR2 reads SNEGSKA (reference sequence). CDR3 size: 11 residues. V shed 3 bases and J shed 7 bases, with 9 bases lying between them.